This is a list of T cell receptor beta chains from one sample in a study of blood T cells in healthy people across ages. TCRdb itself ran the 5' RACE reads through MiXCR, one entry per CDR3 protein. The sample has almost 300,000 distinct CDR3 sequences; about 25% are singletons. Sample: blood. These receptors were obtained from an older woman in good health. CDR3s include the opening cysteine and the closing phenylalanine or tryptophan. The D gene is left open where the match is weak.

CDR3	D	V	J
CASVSGTGGYGYTF	TRBD1	TRBV6-1	TRBJ1-2
CATGNPAWDTQYF	.	TRBV3-1	TRBJ2-3
CASSQEGLGNAYNEQFF	TRBD2	TRBV3-1	.
CSAGPRGSREKLFF	.	TRBV20-1	TRBJ1-4
CATSRTLAGGPHTTNEQFF	TRBD2	TRBV15	TRBJ2-1
CASSATSGQETQYF	TRBD2	TRBV7-2	TRBJ2-5
CSARSAIHSNEQFF	.	TRBV20-1	TRBJ2-1
CASSRSGRVHEQYF	TRBD2	TRBV27	TRBJ2-7
CASSTTTGKPGNTIYF	TRBD1	TRBV7-9	TRBJ1-3
CSASRDRQSNEQYF	TRBD1	TRBV20-1	TRBJ2-7
CSVDPGFTDTQYF	.	TRBV29-1	TRBJ2-3
CASSQVNGLAGRNEQFF	TRBD2	TRBV7-6	TRBJ2-1
CASIEGTEAFF	.	TRBV6-6	TRBJ1-1